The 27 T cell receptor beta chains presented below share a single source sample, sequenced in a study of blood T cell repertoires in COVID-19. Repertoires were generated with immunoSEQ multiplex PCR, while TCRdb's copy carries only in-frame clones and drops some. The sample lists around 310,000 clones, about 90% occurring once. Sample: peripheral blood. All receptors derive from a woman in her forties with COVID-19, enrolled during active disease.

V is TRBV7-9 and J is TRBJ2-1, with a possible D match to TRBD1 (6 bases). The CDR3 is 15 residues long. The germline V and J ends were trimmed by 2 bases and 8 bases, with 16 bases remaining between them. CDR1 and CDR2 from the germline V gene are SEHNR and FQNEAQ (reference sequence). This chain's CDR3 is CASSLMGPTGYEQFF. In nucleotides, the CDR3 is TGTGCCAGCAGCTTAATGGGGCCAACAGGGTATGAGCAGTTCTTC. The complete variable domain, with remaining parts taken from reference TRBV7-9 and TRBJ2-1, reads DTGVSQNPRHKITKRGQNVTFRCDPISEHNRLYWYRQTLGQGPEFLTYFQNEAQLEKSRLLSDRFSAERPKGSFSTLEIQRTEQGDSAMYLCASSLMGPTGYEQFFGPGTRLTVL.

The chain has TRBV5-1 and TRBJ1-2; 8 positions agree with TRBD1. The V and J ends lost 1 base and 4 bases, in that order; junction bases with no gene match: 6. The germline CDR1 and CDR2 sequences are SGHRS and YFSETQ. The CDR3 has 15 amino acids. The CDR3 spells CASSLTDRGSYGYTF. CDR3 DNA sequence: TGCGCCAGCAGCTTGACCGACAGGGGAAGCTATGGCTACACCTTC.

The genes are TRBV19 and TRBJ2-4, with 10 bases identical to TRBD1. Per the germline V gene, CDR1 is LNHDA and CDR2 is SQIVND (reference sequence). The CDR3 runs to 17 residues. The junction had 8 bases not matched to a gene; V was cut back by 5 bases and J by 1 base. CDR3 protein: CASSDRGREKAKNIQYF. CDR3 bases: TGTGCCAGTAGTGACAGGGGGCGGGAGAAGGCCAAAAACATTCAGTACTTC.

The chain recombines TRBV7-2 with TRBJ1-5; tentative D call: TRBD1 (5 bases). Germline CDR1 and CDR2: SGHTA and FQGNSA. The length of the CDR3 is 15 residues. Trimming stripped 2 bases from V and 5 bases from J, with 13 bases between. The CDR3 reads CASSLMGRADQPQHF. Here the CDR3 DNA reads TGTGCCAGCAGCTTAATGGGCAGGGCTGATCAGCCCCAGCATTTT.

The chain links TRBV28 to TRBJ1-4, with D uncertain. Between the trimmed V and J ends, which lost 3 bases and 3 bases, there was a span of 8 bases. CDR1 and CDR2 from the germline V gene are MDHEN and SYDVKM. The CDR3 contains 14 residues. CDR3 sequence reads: CASSFYRSNEKLFF. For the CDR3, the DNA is TGTGCCAGCAGTTTCTACAGATCTAATGAAAAACTGTTTTTT. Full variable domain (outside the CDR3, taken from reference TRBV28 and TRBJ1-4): DVKVTQSSRYLVKRTGEKVFLECVQDMDHENMFWYRQDPGLGLRLIYFSYDVKMKEKGDIPEGYSVSREKKERFSLILESASTNQTSMYLCASSFYRSNEKLFFGSGTQLSVL.

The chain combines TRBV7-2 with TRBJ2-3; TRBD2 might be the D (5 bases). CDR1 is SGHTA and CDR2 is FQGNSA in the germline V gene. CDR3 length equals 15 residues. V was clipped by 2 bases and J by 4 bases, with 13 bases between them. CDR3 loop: CASSLMGEGADTQYF. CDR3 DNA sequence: TGTGCCAGCAGCTTAATGGGAGAGGGCGCAGATACGCAGTATTTT.

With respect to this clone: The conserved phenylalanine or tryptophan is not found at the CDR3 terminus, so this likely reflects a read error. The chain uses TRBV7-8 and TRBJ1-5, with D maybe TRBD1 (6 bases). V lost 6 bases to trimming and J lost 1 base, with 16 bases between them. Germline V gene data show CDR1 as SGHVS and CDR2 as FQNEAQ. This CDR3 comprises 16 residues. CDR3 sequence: CASSLRGHPSNQPQHY. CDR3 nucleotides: TGTGCCAGCAGTCTCAGGGGACATCCGAGCAATCAGCCCCAGCATTAT.

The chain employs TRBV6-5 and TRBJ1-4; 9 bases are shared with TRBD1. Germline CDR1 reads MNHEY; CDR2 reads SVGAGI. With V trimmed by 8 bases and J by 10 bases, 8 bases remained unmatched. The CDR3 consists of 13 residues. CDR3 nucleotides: TGTGCCAGCGACTGGGACAGGGAGGGAAAACTGTTTTTT. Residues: CASDWDREGKLFF.

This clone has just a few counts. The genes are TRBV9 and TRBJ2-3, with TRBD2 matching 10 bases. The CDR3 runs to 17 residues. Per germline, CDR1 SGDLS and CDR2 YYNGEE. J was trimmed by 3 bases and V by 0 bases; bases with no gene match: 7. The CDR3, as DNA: TGTGCCAGCAGCGTAGGGGCTAGCGGGAGCGGAACAGATACGCAGTATTTT. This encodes CASSVGASGSGTDTQYF.

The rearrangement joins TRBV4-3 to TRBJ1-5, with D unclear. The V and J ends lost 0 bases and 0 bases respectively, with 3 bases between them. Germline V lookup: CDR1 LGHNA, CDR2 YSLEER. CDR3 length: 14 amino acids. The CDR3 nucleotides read TGCGCCAGCAGCCAAGACAGTAGCAATCAGCCCCAGCATTTT. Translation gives CASSQDSSNQPQHF.

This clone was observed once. The CDR3 spells CASSFGGAGGPRAGELFF. DNA of the CDR3: TGTGCCAGCAGCTTCGGGGGAGCGGGAGGGCCTCGGGCCGGGGAGCTGTTTTTT. V usage is TRBV7-2 and J usage is TRBJ2-2; 10 nucleotides align to TRBD2. CDR1 is SGHTA and CDR2 is FQGNSA in the germline V gene. The CDR3 spans 18 residues. Trimming removed 3 bases from V and 6 bases from J; junction bases left unmatched: 13.

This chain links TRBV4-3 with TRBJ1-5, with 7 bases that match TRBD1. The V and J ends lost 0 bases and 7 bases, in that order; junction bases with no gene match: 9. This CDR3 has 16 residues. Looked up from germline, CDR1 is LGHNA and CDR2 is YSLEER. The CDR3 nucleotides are TGCGCCAGCAGCCAAGATAGTGGGGCAGGGGGACAGCCCCAGCATTTT. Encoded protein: CASSQDSGAGGQPQHF.

CDR3 loop: CASSSGLGGTQYF. Written as DNA, the CDR3 is TGTGCCAGCAGTTCAGGACTGGGGGGGACCCAGTACTTC. The rearrangement uses TRBV12-3 or TRBV12-4 and TRBJ2-5; possibly TRBD2 for D (6 bases). This CDR3 spans 13 amino acids. Trimming pared 4 bases from V and 7 bases from J, leaving 13 bases between.

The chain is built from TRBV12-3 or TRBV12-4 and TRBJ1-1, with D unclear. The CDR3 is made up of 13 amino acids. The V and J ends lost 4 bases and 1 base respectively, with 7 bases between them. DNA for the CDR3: TGTGCCAGCAGTTGGGCAGGGAACACTGAAGCTTTCTTT. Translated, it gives CASSWAGNTEAFF.

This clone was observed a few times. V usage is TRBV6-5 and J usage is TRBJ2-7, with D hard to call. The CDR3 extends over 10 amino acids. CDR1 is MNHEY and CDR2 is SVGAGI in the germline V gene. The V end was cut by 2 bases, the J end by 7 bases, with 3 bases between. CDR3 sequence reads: CASSYPEQYF. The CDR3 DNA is TGTGCCAGCAGTTACCCAGAGCAGTACTTC.

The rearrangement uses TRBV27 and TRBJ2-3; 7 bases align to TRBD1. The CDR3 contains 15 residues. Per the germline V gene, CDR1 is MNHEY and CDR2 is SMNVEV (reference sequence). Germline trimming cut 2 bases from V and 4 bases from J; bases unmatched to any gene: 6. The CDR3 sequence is CASSLKDRTADTQYF. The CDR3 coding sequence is TGTGCCAGCAGTTTAAAGGACAGGACTGCAGATACGCAGTATTTT.

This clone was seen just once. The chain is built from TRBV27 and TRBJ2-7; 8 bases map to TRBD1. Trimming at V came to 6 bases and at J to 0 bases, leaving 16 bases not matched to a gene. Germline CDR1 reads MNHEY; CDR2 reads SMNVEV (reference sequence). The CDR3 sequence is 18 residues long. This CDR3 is CASRIFGQGASFSYEQYF. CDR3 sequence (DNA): TGTGCCAGCAGGATATTTGGGCAGGGGGCGTCATTCTCCTACGAGCAGTACTTC.

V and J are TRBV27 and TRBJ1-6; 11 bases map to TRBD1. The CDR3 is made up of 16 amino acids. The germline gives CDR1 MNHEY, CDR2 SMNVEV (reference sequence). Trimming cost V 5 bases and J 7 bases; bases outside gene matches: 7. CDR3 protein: CASSPGQGAWNSPLHF. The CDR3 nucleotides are TGTGCCAGCAGTCCCGGACAGGGGGCTTGGAATTCACCCCTCCACTTT.

Here the CDR3 reads CASSLVRSHEQYF. For the CDR3, the DNA is TGTGCCAGCAGCTTAGTAAGAAGCCACGAGCAGTACTTC. The rearrangement uses TRBV11-2 and TRBJ2-7; D is ambiguous. Trimming cost V 1 base and J 5 bases, with 9 bases left between them. The CDR3 totals 13 residues. Germline values: CDR1 SGHAT, CDR2 FQNNGV.

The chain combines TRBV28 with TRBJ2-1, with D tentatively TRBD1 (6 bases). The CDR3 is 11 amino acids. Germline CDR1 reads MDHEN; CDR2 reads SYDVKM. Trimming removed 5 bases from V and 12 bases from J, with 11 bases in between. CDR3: CASSRGKGQFF. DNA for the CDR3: TGTGCCAGCAGTAGGGGGAAGGGGCAGTTCTTC.

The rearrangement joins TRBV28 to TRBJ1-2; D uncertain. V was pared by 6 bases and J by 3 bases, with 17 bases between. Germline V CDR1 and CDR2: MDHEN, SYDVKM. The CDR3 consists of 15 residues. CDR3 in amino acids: CASSPYSLEDYGYTF. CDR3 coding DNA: TGTGCCAGCAGCCCCTATTCCCTTGAAGACTATGGCTACACCTTC.

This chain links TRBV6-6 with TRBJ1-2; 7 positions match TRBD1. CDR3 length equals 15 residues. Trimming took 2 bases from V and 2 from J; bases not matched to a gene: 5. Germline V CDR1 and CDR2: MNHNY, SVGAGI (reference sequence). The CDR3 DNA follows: TGTGCCAGCAGTTACCGGGACAGAATAAACTATGGCTACACCTTC. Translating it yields CASSYRDRINYGYTF.

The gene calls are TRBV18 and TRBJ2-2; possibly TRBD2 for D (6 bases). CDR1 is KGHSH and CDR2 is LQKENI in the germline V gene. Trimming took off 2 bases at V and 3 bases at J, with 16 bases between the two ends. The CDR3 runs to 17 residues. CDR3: CASSPRRGAVDTGELFF. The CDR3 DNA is TGTGCCAGCTCACCAAGGCGGGGCGCCGTAGACACCGGGGAGCTGTTTTTT.

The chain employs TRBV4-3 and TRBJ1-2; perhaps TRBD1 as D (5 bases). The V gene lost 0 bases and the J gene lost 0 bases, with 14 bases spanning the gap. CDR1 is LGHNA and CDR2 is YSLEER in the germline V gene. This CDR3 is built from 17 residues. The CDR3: CASSQDPSGLTNYGYTF. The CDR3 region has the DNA TGCGCCAGCAGCCAAGATCCATCGGGACTGACTAACTATGGCTACACCTTC.

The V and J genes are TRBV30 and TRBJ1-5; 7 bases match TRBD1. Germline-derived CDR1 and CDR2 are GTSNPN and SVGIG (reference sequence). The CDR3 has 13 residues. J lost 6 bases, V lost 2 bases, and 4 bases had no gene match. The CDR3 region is CAWSLQGRQPQHF. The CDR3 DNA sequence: TGTGCCTGGAGTCTACAGGGGCGTCAGCCCCAGCATTTT.

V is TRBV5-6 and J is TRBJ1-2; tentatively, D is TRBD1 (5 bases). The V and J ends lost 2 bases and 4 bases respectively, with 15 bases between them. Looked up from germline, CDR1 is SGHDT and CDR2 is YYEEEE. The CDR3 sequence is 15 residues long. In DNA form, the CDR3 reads TGTGCCAGCAGCTTCTCTACCCAGGGAGGCTATGGCTACACCTTC. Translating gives CASSFSTQGGYGYTF.

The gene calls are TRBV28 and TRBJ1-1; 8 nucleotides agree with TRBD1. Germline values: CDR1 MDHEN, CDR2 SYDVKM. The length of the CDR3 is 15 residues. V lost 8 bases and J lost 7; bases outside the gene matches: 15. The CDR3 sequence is CASPPRQGLRGEAFF. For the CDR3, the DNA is TGTGCCAGCCCCCCGCGACAGGGGTTAAGGGGTGAAGCTTTCTTT.